A single sample is the source of the 4 T cell receptor beta chains below, sequenced in a study of blood T cell repertoires in COVID-19. Sequenced by immunoSEQ multiplex PCR; TCRdb stores in-frame clones only, minus some. The sample records about 90,000 clones, approximately 75% being singletons. The sequenced sample consisted of peripheral blood. The receptors derive from a human donor in a cohort sampled during active COVID-19.

The chain employs TRBV5-1 and TRBJ1-5; D is undetermined. Germline CDR1 and CDR2: SGHRS and YFSETQ. V was clipped by 4 bases and J by 5 bases, with 16 bases between them. The CDR3 is 15 residues long. This chain's CDR3 is CASSQEPGGYQPQHF. In nucleotides, the CDR3 is TGCGCCAGCAGCCAGGAGCCGGGCGGGTATCAGCCCCAGCATTTT.

The V and J genes are TRBV7-2 and TRBJ1-2; no firm D call. The germline V gene encodes CDR1 SGHTA and CDR2 FQGNSA. V lost 2 bases and J lost 7, with 11 bases in between. The CDR3 totals 13 residues. CDR3 nucleotides: TGTGCCAGCAGCTTATCACCTCAGGCTGGCTACACCTTC. Its translation: CASSLSPQAGYTF.

The V call is TRBV5-1, the J call TRBJ2-5, with 8 bases matching TRBD1. The CDR3 contains 16 residues. In germline, CDR1 is SGHRS, CDR2 YFSETQ. V was pared by 0 bases and J by 3 bases, with 7 bases of the junction left unmatched. The CDR3 DNA reads TGCGCCAGCAGCTTGGCCAAAGCAGGGGGCGAAGAGACCCAGTACTTC. It encodes CASSLAKAGGEETQYF.

This chain links TRBV4-2 with TRBJ2-2; the match to TRBD2 covers 10 bases. The V and J ends lost 2 bases and 4 bases, in that order; junction bases with no gene match: 4. This CDR3 region has 16 residues. Germline CDR1 reads LGHNA; CDR2 reads YNFKEQ. The CDR3 reads CASSQSLAGGTGELFF. CDR3 nucleotides: TGTGCCAGCAGCCAATCTTTAGCGGGGGGCACCGGGGAGCTGTTTTTT.